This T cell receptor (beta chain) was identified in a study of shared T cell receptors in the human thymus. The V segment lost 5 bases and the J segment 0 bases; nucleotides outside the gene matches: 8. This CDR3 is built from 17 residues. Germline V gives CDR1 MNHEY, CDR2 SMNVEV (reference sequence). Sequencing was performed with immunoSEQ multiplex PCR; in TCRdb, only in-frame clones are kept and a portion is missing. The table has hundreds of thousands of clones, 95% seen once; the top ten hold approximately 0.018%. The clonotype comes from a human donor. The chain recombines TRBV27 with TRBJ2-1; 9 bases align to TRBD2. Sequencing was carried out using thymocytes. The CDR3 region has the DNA TGTGCCAGCAGTCCCCGGACTAGCGACCCCTCCTACAATGAGCAGTTCTTC. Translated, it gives CASSPRTSDPSYNEQFF.